Listed here are 19 T cell receptor beta chains from one sample, sequenced in a study of cytomegalovirus exposure and HLA in healthy donors. PCR involved 60 Vbeta and 13 Jbeta primers. The repertoire was sequenced with immunoSEQ multiplex PCR; TCRdb's copy has only in-frame clones and lacks some. The table shows approximately 120,000 clones, with approximately 70% occurring only once. The sample comprised PBMCs. These receptors were collected from a man aged 60-69 years in good health and CMV-seropositive.

V is TRBV10-3 and J is TRBJ2-3, with TRBD2 matching over 9 bases. Germline V gene data show CDR1 as ENHRY and CDR2 as SYGVKD. J was trimmed by 4 bases and V by 6 bases; bases with no gene match: 5. This CDR3 is 14 amino acids long. The CDR3 protein is CAISGAGGPDTQYF. The DNA of the CDR3 is TGTGCCATCAGCGGGGCGGGGGGGCCAGATACGCAGTATTTT.

This clone was counted between two and nine times. The V call is TRBV29-1, the J call TRBJ1-2; 7 nucleotides agree with TRBD1. CDR3 length equals 12 residues. J lost 4 bases, V lost 7 bases, and 6 bases had no gene match. Looked up from germline, CDR1 is SQVTM and CDR2 is ANQGSEA. CDR3 sequence: CSGTGEGYGYTF. CDR3 nucleotide sequence: TGCAGCGGAACAGGGGAAGGCTATGGCTACACCTTC. Full variable domain (missing parts from reference TRBV29-1 and TRBJ1-2): SAVISQKPSRDICQRGTSLTIQCQVDSQVTMMFWYRQQPGQSLTLIATANQGSEATYESGFVIDKFPISRPNLTFSTLTVSNMSPEDSSIYLCSGTGEGYGYTFGSGTRLTVV.

This chain links TRBV15 with TRBJ1-5; D unclear. Per germline, CDR1 LNHNV and CDR2 YYDKDF (reference sequence). The CDR3 loop spans 15 amino acids. V shed 0 bases and J shed 4 bases, with 10 bases lying between them. The CDR3 spells CATSRDYQTNQPQHF. CDR3 nucleotides: TGTGCCACCAGCAGAGATTATCAGACAAATCAGCCCCAGCATTTT.

This sequence joins TRBV7-9 and TRBJ2-1, with TRBD1 identical over 9 bases. V trimming: 9 bases; J trimming: 8 bases; junction bases outside the gene matches: 11. The CDR3 covers 14 residues. CDR1 SEHNR and CDR2 FQNEAQ come from the germline V gene (reference sequence). The chain's CDR3 is CASKRDRVIDEQFF. The CDR3, as DNA: TGTGCCAGTAAACGGGACAGGGTGATTGATGAGCAGTTCTTC.

The J gene is TRBJ2-5, the V gene TRBV13; D ambiguous. The DNA end lines up better with TRBJ2-7; the J call may be wrong. CDR3 length: 14 residues. CDR1 and CDR2 (germline): PRHDT, FYEKMQ (reference sequence). The CDR3 nucleotides are TGTGCCAGCAGCTTAAGAGTTCTCATCTACGAGCAGTACTTC. Its protein is CASSLRVLIYEQYF.

The genes are TRBV29-1 and TRBJ2-7, with D possibly matching TRBD2 (5 bases). V shed 4 bases and J shed 3 bases, with 10 bases lying between them. The V gene's germline CDR1 is SQVTM and CDR2 ANQGSEA. The CDR3 is 12 residues long. In nucleotides, the CDR3 is TGCAGCGTTGCCCCAACTAGCTACGAGCAGTACTTC. It yields the protein CSVAPTSYEQYF.

This CDR3 is CASSSRGGASYNEQFF. DNA of the CDR3: TGTGCCAGTAGCTCGCGCGGGGGGGCATCCTACAATGAGCAGTTCTTC. V and J are TRBV19 and TRBJ2-1, with 9 nucleotides matching TRBD2. Germline CDR1 is LNHDA and CDR2 is SQIVND (reference sequence). The CDR3 totals 16 residues. Trimming removed 6 bases from V and 1 base from J; junction bases left unmatched: 7.

The rearrangement links TRBV10-3 to TRBJ2-2, with unresolved D. V lost 2 bases to trimming and J lost 0 bases, with 10 bases between them. CDR1 and CDR2 from the germline V gene are ENHRY and SYGVKD. The CDR3 contains 16 residues. The CDR3: CAISEEASSNTGELFF. The CDR3 region has the DNA TGTGCCATCAGTGAGGAGGCTAGTTCGAACACCGGGGAGCTGTTTTTT.

This clone occurred a few times. The chain employs TRBV7-3 and TRBJ1-6, with unresolved D. This CDR3 contains 15 residues. V dropped 1 base and J dropped 7 bases, with 11 bases sitting between them. Germline assignment: CDR1 SGHTA and CDR2 FQGTGA. The CDR3 protein is CASSLKELFNSPLHF. The CDR3 DNA sequence: TGTGCCAGCAGCTTAAAAGAGCTTTTCAATTCACCCCTCCACTTT. Full variable domain (missing parts from reference TRBV7-3 and TRBJ1-6): GAGVSQTPSNKVTEKGKYVELRCDPISGHTALYWYRQSLGQGPEFLIYFQGTGAADDSGLPNDRFFAVRPEGSVSTLKIQRTERGDSAVYLCASSLKELFNSPLHFGNGTRLTVT.

The chain employs TRBV5-4 and TRBJ1-1, with a possible D match to TRBD1 (6 bases). This CDR3 spans 16 amino acids. Germline CDR1 and CDR2: SGHNT and YYREEE (reference sequence). The V end lost 4 bases, the J end lost 1 base, and 17 bases lay between the germline ends. CDR3 loop: CASSPVRGGPNTEAFF. CDR3 nucleotide sequence: TGTGCCAGCAGCCCCGTAAGGGGGGGTCCGAACACTGAAGCTTTCTTT.

The rearrangement links TRBV28 to TRBJ2-7, with D unclear. The CDR3 loop spans 14 amino acids. V was clipped by 7 bases and J by 4 bases, with 17 bases between them. Germline V gene sequence: CDR1 MDHEN, CDR2 SYDVKM. The CDR3 here is CASNPVSRHYEQYF. DNA for the CDR3: TGTGCCAGCAACCCCGTCTCGAGACATTACGAGCAGTACTTC.

This chain joins TRBV6-5 and TRBJ1-1; 8 bases agree with TRBD1. Germline loops: CDR1 MNHEY, CDR2 SVGAGI. Germline trimming cut 7 bases from V and 2 bases from J; bases unmatched to any gene: 9. The CDR3 spans 15 residues. The CDR3 DNA follows: TGTGCCAGCATAAGGGACAGGCCAACTAACACTGAAGCTTTCTTT. This sequence encodes CASIRDRPTNTEAFF.

This clone appeared a single time. This chain joins TRBV23-1 and TRBJ1-1, with D maybe TRBD1 (5 bases). TRBV23-1 qualifies as an ORF whose function is uncertain. This CDR3 contains 14 residues. Trimming left V 7 bases short and J 8 bases short, with 20 bases between. The CDR3 sequence: CASNMTVFLAEAFF. The CDR3 DNA follows: TGCGCCAGCAATATGACAGTTTTTTTGGCGGAAGCTTTCTTT.

There are a few counts of this clone. CDR3 DNA: TGTGCCAGCAGCGCGTCACAGGGTACTAATGAAAAACTGTTTTTT. Translating it yields CASSASQGTNEKLFF. The V gene is TRBV7-6, the J gene TRBJ1-4; TRBD1 might be the D (6 bases). The CDR3 sequence is 15 residues long. V gave up 5 bases and J gave up 2 bases, with 12 bases separating them. Germline V gene sequence: CDR1 SGHVS, CDR2 FNYEAQ.

This chain connects TRBV6-1 to TRBJ2-7, with 8 bases that match TRBD1. Trimming removed 7 bases from V and 3 bases from J; junction bases left unmatched: 11. The germline CDR1 and CDR2 sequences are MNHNS and SASEGT. The CDR3 sequence is 15 residues long. For the CDR3, the DNA is TGTGCCAGCACCGTCCTGCCACAGGGGGTCTACGAGCAGTACTTC. Translation gives CASTVLPQGVYEQYF.

The chain uses TRBV9 and TRBJ2-3; the match to TRBD2 covers 14 bases. Germline loops: CDR1 SGDLS, CDR2 YYNGEE. The CDR3 is made up of 14 amino acids. The J segment lost 9 bases and the V segment lost 3 bases, leaving 3 bases of the junction unmatched. The CDR3 region has the DNA TGTGCCAGCAGCGCGGGACTAGCGGGGGAGACGCAGTATTTT. This encodes CASSAGLAGETQYF. The full variable domain, with the rest looked up from reference TRBV9 and TRBJ2-3, is DSGVTQTPKHLITATGQRVTLRCSPRSGDLSVYWYQQSLDQGLQFLIQYYNGEERAKGNILERFSAQQFPDLHSELNLSSLELGDSALYFCASSAGLAGETQYFGPGTRLTVL.

The rearrangement joins TRBV7-3 to TRBJ2-2; D is uncertain. V was cut by 4 bases and J by 7 bases, with 10 bases left in between. From germline, CDR1 is SGHTA and CDR2 FQGTGA. The CDR3 length is 13 residues. Here the CDR3 DNA reads TGTGCCAGCAGCTCGTCCCTCGGCGGGGAGCTGTTTTTT. This translates into CASSSSLGGELFF.

The V and J genes are TRBV20-1 and TRBJ2-1; the D is unclear. Trimming stripped 5 bases from V and 8 bases from J, with 10 bases between. This CDR3 spans 11 amino acids. Germline V gene lookup returns CDR1 DFQATT and CDR2 SNEGSKA (reference sequence). The CDR3 is CSARIVDEQFF. The CDR3 DNA sequence: TGCAGTGCTCGTATAGTTGATGAGCAGTTCTTC.

This clone was recorded a few times. The CDR3 region has the DNA TGTGCCAGCAGCTTTTCTCGGACAGGTGAAAAACTGTTTTTT. It translates to CASSFSRTGEKLFF. J is TRBJ1-4 and V is TRBV5-4; 7 bases are a match to TRBD1. Germline CDR1 is SGHNT and CDR2 is YYREEE (reference sequence). The CDR3 is 14 residues long. V lost 2 bases, J lost 7 bases, and 5 bases stayed unmatched.